The clone carrying this TCR beta chain was seen a handful of times. The method was immunoSEQ multiplex PCR; TCRdb's version includes in-frame clones alone and lacks a portion of them. Of around 50,000 clones listed, 88% are singletons. The sample belongs to a study of blood T cell repertoires in COVID-19. Study context: The study drew acute and convalescent COVID-19 samples from the United States, Italy and Spain. Sources were T cells, B-cell-depleted T cells, or PBMCs; the material itself was cDNA or gDNA.

The CDR3 extends over 14 amino acids. With 4 bases removed from V and 1 base from J, the gap between germline ends came to 10 bases. Germline values: CDR1 ENHRY, CDR2 SYGVKD. The source material was peripheral blood. The clonotype was recovered from a man aged 45-65 years with active COVID-19. V gene TRBV10-3 combines with J gene TRBJ1-1; D not resolved. This CDR3 is CAISAATGNTEAFF. The CDR3 bases are TGTGCCATCAGTGCAGCTACGGGGAACACTGAAGCTTTCTTT.